One T cell receptor beta chain is described in this entry. As yet, its antigen is unknown. Trimming cost V 6 bases and J 2 bases; bases outside gene matches: 10. This CDR3 region has 16 residues. Per germline, CDR1 MGHDK and CDR2 SYGVNS. The sample comes from a study of cytomegalovirus exposure and HLA in healthy donors. Whole-study results and caveats: Researchers reported that a few CMV-associated chains were confirmed in vitro as CMV antigen-specific.

Primers for the PCR totalled 60 Vbeta and 13 Jbeta. The protocol was immunoSEQ multiplex PCR, while the TCRdb copy is restricted to in-frame clones and leaves out a portion. This listing includes around 26,000 clones. V gene TRBV25-1 combines with J gene TRBJ2-5, with 9 bases aligning to TRBD1. This sequence originates from a male donor in good health and CMV-seropositive. Sequencing was carried out using PBMCs. The CDR3 DNA follows: TGTGCCAGCAGCGGCACCTGGGGACAGGGTCAAGAGACCCAGTACTTC. Its translation is CASSGTWGQGQETQYF.